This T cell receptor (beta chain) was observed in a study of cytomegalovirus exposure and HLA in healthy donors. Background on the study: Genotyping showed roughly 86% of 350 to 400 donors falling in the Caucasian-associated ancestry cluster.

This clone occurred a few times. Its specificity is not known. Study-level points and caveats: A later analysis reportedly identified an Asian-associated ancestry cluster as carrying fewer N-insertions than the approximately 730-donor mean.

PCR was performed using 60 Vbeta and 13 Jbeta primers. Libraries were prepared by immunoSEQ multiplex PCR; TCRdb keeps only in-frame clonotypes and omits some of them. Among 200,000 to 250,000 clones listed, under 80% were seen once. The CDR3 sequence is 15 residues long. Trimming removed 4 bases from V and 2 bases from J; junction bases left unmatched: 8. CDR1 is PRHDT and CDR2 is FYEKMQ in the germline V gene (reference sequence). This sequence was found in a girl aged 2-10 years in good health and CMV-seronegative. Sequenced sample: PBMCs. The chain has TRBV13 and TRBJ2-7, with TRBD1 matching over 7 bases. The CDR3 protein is CASSSRQGYTYEQYF. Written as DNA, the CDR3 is TGTGCCAGCAGCTCCAGACAGGGATACACCTACGAGCAGTACTTC.